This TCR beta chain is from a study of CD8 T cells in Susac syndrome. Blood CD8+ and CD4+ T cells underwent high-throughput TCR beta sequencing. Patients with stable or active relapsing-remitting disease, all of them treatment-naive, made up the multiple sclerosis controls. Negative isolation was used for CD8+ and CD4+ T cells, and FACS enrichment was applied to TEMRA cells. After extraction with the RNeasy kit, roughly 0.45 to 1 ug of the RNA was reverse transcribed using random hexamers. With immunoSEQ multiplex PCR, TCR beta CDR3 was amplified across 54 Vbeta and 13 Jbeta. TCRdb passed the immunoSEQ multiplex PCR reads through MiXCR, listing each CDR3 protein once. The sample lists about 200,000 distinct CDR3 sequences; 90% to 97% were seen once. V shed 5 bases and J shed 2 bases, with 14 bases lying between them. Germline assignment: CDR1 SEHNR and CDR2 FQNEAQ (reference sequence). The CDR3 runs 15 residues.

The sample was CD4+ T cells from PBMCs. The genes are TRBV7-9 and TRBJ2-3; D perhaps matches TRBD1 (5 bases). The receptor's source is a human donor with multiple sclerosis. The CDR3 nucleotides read TGTGCCAGCAGCCTTACCGACAGTTCCACAGATACGCAGTATTTT. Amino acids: CASSLTDSSTDTQYF.